The T cell receptor beta chain described here comes from a study of blood T cell repertoires in COVID-19. Turning to the study itself: There were acute and convalescent COVID-19 samples, and they came from the United States, Italy and Spain. Sources were T cells, B-cell-depleted T cells, or PBMCs; the material itself was cDNA or gDNA.

The authors' processing: Estimates of nucleated cell counts were drawn from the amplification of reference gene primers. Data came from immunoSEQ multiplex PCR; TCRdb stores just in-frame clones and leaves some out. Clonal size and the V and J genes are those of that table, whereas D and trimming came from the DNA. The sample shows more than 75,000 clones, 88% of them seen only once. The CDR3 is 14 amino acids. CDR1 and CDR2 from the germline V gene are SGHTA and FQGNSA. V trimming: 1 base; J trimming: 5 bases; junction bases outside the gene matches: 4. The sample taken for sequencing was peripheral blood. The chain recombines TRBV7-2 with TRBJ2-7; 8 bases line up with TRBD1. This receptor was taken from a woman aged 65 to 85 with acute or convalescent COVID-19. In nucleotides, the CDR3 is TGTGCCAGCAGCTTAGGACAGGGGAAGAACGAGCAGTACTTC. Translation: CASSLGQGKNEQYF.